A single sample is the source of the 5 T cell receptor beta chains below, sequenced in a study of low-dose radiotherapy and immunotherapy resistance in tumors. Time point given: before trial treatment. Primers targeting TRAV and TRBV primed first-strand cDNA, covering alpha and beta chains. Both a constant-region primer and a V-primer adapter served to amplify TCRs across roughly 22 PCR cycles. TCRdb reanalysed the reads using MiXCR and keeps one entry per CDR3 protein. The data contain over 70,000 distinct CDR3 sequences, around 31% of them singletons. The sample here was PBMCs, taken before treatment. These receptors originate from a female donor with ovarian cancer.

In this sample, this clonotype turned up many times. This chain uses TRBV12-3 or TRBV12-4 with TRBJ1-5, with D maybe TRBD1 (5 bases). Deletions cut 4 bases from V and 3 bases from J, with 16 bases between. The length of the CDR3 is 16 residues. CDR3 DNA sequence: TGTGCCAGCAGTTATCGTTCGGGGGGTTCCAATCAGCCCCAGCATTTT. Its translation is CASSYRSGGSNQPQHF.

The chain has TRBV7-2 and TRBJ1-2; tentative D call: TRBD1 (6 bases). This CDR3 is built from 17 residues. The ends were cut back, 4 bases at V and 11 bases at J, with 29 bases in the middle. Per the germline V gene, CDR1 is SGHTA and CDR2 is FQGNSA. CDR3 amino acids: CASSYRGGRLFGSGYTF. The CDR3 bases are TGTGCCAGCAGCTACCGTGGGGGGCGTCTATTTGGATCGGGGTACACCTTC.

This clonotype was detected ten times or more. The chain is built from TRBV2 and TRBJ1-4; D unresolved. The CDR3 length is 15 residues. Per germline, CDR1 SNHLY and CDR2 FYNNEI. V was pared by 3 bases and J by 4 bases, with 12 bases between. CDR3 in DNA: TGTGCCAGCAGTGATGGGCAGTTGGTTAATGAAAAACTGTTTTTT. Protein product: CASSDGQLVNEKLFF.

The CDR3 sequence: CASSGQGTNEKLFF. CDR3 sequence (DNA): TGTGCCAGCAGTGGACAGGGGACTAATGAAAAACTGTTTTTT. The chain joins TRBV6-2 or TRBV6-3 to TRBJ1-4, with 9 bases fitting TRBD1. The J segment lost 2 bases and the V segment lost 5 bases, leaving 0 bases of the junction unmatched. Germline CDR1 is MNHEY and CDR2 is SVGEGT. The CDR3 runs to 14 residues.

This clonotype was picked up one time. The V call is TRBV5-4, the J call TRBJ2-3; D not resolved. The CDR3 consists of 14 residues. CDR1 is SGHNT, CDR2 YYREEE, per germline (reference sequence). Trimming shortened V by 0 bases and J by 3 bases, and 8 bases separated the two germline ends. The CDR3: CASSLGSMTDTQYF. The CDR3 nucleotides read TGTGCCAGCAGCTTGGGTAGCATGACAGATACGCAGTATTTT.